This T cell receptor beta chain was profiled in a study of T cells in Graves' hyperthyroidism and ophthalmopathy. Trimming pared 7 bases from V and 3 bases from J, leaving 15 bases between. From germline, CDR1 is SEHNR and CDR2 FQNEAQ (reference sequence). The CDR3 covers 14 residues. Together with thyroid ultrasound, orbital computed tomography, serum thyroxine and TRAb, clinical symptoms were used for diagnoses. Amplified regions were TCR beta CDR3 sequences from RNA transcripts. A first-round RT-PCR of the TCR CDR3 used the HTBI primer set. TCRdb processed the multiplex PCR reads anew with MiXCR; each CDR3 protein has one entry. The profile shows 600,000 or so distinct CDR3 sequences, around 15% of them singletons. This clonotype was observed a few times.

Material for sequencing was blood. This receptor was obtained from a woman in her fifties or sixties with Graves' ophthalmopathy. The V and J genes are TRBV7-9 and TRBJ1-1; D possibly corresponds to TRBD1 (6 bases). The CDR3 sequence: CASTNRQDYTEAFF. In DNA, the CDR3 is TGTGCCAGCACAAACAGACAGGATTACACTGAAGCTTTCTTT.